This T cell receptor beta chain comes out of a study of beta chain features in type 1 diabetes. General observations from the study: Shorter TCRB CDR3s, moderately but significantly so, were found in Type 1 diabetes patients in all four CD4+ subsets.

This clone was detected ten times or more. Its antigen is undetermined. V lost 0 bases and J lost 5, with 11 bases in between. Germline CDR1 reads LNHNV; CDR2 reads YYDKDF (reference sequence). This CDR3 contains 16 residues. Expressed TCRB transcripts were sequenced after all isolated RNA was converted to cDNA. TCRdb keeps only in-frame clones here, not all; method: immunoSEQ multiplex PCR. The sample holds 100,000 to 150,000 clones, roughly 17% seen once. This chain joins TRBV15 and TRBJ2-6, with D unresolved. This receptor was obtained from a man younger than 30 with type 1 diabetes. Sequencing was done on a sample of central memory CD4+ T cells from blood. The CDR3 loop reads CATSRDAPDRANVLTF. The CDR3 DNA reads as TGTGCCACCAGCAGAGATGCACCAGATCGGGCCAACGTCCTGACTTTC.